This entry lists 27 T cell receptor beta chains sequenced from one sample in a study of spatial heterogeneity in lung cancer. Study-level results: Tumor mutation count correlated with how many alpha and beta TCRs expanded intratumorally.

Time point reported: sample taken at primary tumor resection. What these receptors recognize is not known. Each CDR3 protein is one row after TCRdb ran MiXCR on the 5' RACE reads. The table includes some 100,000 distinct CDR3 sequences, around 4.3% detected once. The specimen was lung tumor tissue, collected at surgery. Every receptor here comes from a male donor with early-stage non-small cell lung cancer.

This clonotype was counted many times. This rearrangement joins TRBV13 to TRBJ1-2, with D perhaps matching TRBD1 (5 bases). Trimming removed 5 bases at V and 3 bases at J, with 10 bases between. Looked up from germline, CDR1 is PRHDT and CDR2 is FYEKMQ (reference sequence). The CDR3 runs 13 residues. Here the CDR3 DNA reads TGTGCCAGCAGCGTGGGGGTAGACTATGGCTACACCTTC. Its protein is CASSVGVDYGYTF.

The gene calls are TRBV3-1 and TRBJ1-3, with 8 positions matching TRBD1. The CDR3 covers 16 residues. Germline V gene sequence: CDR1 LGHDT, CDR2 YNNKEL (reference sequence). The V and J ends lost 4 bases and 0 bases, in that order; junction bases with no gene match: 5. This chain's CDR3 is CASSPVDRGSGNTIYF. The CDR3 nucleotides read TGTGCCAGCAGCCCCGTTGACAGGGGCTCTGGAAACACCATATATTTT.

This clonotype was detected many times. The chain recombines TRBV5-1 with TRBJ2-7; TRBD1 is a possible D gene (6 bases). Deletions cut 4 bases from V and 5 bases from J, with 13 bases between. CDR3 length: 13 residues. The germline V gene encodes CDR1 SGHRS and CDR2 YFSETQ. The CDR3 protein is CASSRTAGNEQYF. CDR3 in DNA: TGCGCCAGCAGCAGGACAGCCGGGAACGAGCAGTACTTC.

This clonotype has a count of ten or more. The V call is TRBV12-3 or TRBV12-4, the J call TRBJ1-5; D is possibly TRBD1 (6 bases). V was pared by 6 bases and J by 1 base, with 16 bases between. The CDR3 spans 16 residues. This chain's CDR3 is CASSPHPGTSNQPQHF. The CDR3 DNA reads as TGTGCCAGCAGCCCCCATCCGGGGACAAGCAATCAGCCCCAGCATTTT.

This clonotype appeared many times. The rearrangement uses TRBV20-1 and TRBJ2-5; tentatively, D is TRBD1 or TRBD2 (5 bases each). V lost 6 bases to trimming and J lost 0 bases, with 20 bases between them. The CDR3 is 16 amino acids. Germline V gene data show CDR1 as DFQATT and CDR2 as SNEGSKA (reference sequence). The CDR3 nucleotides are TGCAGTGCCCATGGGGGTAGTCCGGAGAACCAAGAGACCCAGTACTTC. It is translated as CSAHGGSPENQETQYF.

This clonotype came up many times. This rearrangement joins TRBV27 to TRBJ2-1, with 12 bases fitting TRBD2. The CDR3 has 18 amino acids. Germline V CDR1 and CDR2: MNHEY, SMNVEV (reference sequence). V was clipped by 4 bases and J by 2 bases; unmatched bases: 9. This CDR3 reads CASSYNDRTSGAYNEQFF. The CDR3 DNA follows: TGTGCCAGCAGTTACAACGACCGGACTAGCGGGGCCTACAATGAGCAGTTCTTC.

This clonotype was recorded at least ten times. The CDR3 nucleotides read TGTGCCAGCAGTGATGAGGCCCGGAGGAGGAATGAGCAGTTCTTC. Translating gives CASSDEARRRNEQFF. V is TRBV2 and J is TRBJ2-1, with D perhaps TRBD2 (5 bases). Trimming removed 3 bases from V and 7 bases from J, with 16 bases in between. The length of the CDR3 is 15 residues. The germline gives CDR1 SNHLY, CDR2 FYNNEI. Looking up the rest from reference TRBV2 and TRBJ2-1 gives the full variable domain: EPEVTQTPSHQVTQMGQEVILRCVPISNHLYFYWYRQILGQKVEFLVSFYNNEISEKSEIFDDQFSVERPDGSNFTLKIRSTKLEDSAMYFCASSDEARRRNEQFFGPGTRLTVL.

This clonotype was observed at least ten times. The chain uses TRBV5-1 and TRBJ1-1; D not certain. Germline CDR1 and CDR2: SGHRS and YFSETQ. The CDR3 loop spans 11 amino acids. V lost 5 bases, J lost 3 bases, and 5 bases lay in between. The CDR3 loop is CASRGDTEAFF. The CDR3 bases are TGCGCCAGCAGGGGAGACACTGAAGCTTTCTTT.

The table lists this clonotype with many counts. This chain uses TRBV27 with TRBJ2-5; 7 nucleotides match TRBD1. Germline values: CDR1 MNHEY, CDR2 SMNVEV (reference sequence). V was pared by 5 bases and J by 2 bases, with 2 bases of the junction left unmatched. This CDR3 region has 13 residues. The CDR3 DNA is TGTGCCAGCAGTGGGACAGCGCAAGAGACCCAGTACTTC. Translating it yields CASSGTAQETQYF.

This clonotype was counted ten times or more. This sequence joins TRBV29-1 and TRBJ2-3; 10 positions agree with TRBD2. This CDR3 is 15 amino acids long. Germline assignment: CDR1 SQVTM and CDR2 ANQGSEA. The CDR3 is CNPPPAGGLTDTQYF. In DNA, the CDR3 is TGCAACCCACCCCCAGCGGGAGGGTTGACAGATACGCAGTATTTT.

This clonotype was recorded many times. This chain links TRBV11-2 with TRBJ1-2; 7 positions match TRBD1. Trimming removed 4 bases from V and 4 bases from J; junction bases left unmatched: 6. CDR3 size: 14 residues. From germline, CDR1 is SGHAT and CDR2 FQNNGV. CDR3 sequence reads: CASSSRGSSYGYTF. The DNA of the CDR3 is TGTGCCAGCAGCTCCAGGGGGAGTAGCTATGGCTACACCTTC. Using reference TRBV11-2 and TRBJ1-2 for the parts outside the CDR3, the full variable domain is EAGVAQSPRYKIIEKRQSVAFWCNPISGHATLYWYQQILGQGPKLLIQFQNNGVVDDSQLPKDRFSAERLKGVDSTLKIQPAKLEDSAVYLCASSSRGSSYGYTFGSGTRLTVV.

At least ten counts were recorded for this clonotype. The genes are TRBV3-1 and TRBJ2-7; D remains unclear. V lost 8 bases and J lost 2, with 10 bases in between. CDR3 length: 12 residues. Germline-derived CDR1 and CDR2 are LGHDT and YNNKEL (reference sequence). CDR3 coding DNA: TGTGCCAGCCGGTCAAAGACCTACGAGCAGTACTTC. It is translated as CASRSKTYEQYF.

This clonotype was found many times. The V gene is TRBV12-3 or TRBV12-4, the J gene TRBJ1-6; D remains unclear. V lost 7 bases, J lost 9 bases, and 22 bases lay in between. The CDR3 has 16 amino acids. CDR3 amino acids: CASTPDAMAASSPLHF. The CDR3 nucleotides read TGTGCCAGCACCCCCGACGCAATGGCTGCTAGTTCACCCCTCCACTTT.

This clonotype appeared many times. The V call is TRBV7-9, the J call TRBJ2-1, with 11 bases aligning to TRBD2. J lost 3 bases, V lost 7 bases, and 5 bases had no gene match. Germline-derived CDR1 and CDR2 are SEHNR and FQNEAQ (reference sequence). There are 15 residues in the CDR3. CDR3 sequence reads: CASNPTSGSYNEQFF. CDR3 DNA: TGTGCCAGCAACCCCACTAGCGGGAGCTACAATGAGCAGTTCTTC.

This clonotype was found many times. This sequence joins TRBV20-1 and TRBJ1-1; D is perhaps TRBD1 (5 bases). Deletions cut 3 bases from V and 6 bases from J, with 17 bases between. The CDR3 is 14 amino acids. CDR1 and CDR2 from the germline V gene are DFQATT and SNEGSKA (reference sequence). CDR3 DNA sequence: TGCAGTGCTAGTGAACCCCATAGGGGCTCTGAAGCTTTCTTT. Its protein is CSASEPHRGSEAFF.

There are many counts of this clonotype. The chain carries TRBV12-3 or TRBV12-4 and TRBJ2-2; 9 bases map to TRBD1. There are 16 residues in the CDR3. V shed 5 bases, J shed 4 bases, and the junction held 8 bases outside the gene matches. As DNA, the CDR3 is TGTGCCAGCAGTCCCGACAGGGGGTATGTCACCGGGGAGCTGTTTTTT. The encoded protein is CASSPDRGYVTGELFF.

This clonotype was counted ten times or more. CDR3 sequence reads: CASSSGVQVLKGQPQHF. CDR3 DNA: TGTGCCAGCAGTTCGGGGGTACAGGTTTTGAAGGGCCAGCCCCAGCATTTT. This chain links TRBV28 with TRBJ1-5; possibly TRBD1 for D (5 bases). Germline CDR1 is MDHEN and CDR2 is SYDVKM. The V and J ends lost 4 bases and 7 bases respectively, with 23 bases between them. This CDR3 contains 17 residues.

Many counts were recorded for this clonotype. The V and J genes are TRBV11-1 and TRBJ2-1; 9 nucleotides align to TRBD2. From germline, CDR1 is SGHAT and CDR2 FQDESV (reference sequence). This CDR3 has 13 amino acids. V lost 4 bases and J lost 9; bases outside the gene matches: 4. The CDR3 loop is CASSSFSGGEQFF. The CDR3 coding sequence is TGTGCCAGCAGCTCATTTAGCGGGGGTGAGCAGTTCTTC.

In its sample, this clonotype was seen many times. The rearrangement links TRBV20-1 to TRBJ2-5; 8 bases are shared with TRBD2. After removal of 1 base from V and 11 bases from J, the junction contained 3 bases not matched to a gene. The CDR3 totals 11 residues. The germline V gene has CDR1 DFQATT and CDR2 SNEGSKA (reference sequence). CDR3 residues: CSARAGLAQYF. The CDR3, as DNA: TGCAGTGCTAGAGCCGGACTAGCACAGTACTTC.

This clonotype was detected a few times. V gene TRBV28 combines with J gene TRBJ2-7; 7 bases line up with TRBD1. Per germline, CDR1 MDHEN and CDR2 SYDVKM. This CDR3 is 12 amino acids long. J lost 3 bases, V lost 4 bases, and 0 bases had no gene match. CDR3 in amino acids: CASSWTGYEQYF. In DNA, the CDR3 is TGTGCCAGCAGTTGGACAGGCTACGAGCAGTACTTC. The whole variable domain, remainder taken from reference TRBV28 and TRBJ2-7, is DVKVTQSSRYLVKRTGEKVFLECVQDMDHENMFWYRQDPGLGLRLIYFSYDVKMKEKGDIPEGYSVSREKKERFSLILESASTNQTSMYLCASSWTGYEQYFGPGTRLTVT.

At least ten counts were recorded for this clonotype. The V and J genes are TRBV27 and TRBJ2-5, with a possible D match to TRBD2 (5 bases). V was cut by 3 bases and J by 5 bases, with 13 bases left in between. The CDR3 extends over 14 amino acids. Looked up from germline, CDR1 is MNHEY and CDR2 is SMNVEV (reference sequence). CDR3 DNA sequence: TGTGCCAGCAGTTTCTCCGGGGTAATGGAGACCCAGTACTTC. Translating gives CASSFSGVMETQYF.

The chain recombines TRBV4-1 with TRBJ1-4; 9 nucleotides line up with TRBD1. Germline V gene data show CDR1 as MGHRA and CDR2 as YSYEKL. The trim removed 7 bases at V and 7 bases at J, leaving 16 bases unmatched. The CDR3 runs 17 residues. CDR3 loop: CASNNRDRVISGEKLFF. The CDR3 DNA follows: TGCGCCAGCAACAACCGGGACAGGGTTATCTCCGGTGAAAAACTGTTTTTT.

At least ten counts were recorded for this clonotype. CDR3 DNA: TGCAGCGTTTCTCGGGAAGGAGAGACCCAGTACTTC. Translating it yields CSVSREGETQYF. The rearrangement uses TRBV29-1 and TRBJ2-5; tentatively, D is TRBD2 (5 bases). This CDR3 has 12 amino acids. The V end lost 5 bases, the J end lost 4 bases, and 11 bases lay between the germline ends. The V gene's germline CDR1 is SQVTM and CDR2 ANQGSEA. Using reference TRBV29-1 and TRBJ2-5 for the parts outside the CDR3, the full variable domain is SAVISQKPSRDICQRGTSLTIQCQVDSQVTMMFWYRQQPGQSLTLIATANQGSEATYESGFVIDKFPISRPNLTFSTLTVSNMSPEDSSIYLCSVSREGETQYFGPGTRLLVL.

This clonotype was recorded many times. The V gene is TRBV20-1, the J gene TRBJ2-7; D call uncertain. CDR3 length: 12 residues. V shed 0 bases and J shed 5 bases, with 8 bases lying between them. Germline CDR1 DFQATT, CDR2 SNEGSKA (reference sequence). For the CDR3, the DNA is TGCAGTGCTAGAGAGATCTTTAACGAGCAGTACTTC. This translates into CSAREIFNEQYF.

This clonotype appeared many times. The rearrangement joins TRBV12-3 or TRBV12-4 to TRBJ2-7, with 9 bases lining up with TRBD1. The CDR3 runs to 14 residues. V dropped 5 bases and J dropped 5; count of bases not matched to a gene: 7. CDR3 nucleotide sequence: TGTGCCAGCAGTCGGGACAGGGTAAATGACGAGCAGTACTTC. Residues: CASSRDRVNDEQYF.

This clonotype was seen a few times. In DNA, the CDR3 is TGTGCCAGCAGCAGCCGTGGCAGTGGCTATAATTCACCCCTCCACTTT. Its translation: CASSSRGSGYNSPLHF. The chain combines TRBV9 with TRBJ1-6; D ambiguous. This CDR3 is 16 amino acids long. The germline V and J ends were trimmed by 4 bases and 3 bases, with 14 bases remaining between them. The V gene's germline CDR1 is SGDLS and CDR2 YYNGEE.

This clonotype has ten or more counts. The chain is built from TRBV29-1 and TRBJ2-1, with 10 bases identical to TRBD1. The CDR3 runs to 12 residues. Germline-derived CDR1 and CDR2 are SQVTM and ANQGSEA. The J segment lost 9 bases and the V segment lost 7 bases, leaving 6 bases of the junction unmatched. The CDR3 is CSGGTGVGEQFF. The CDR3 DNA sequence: TGCAGCGGGGGGACAGGGGTTGGTGAGCAGTTCTTC.